This TCR beta chain emerged from a study of cytomegalovirus exposure and HLA in healthy donors. Study-wide findings and caveats: Cytomegalovirus-associated TCR beta chains were listed, numbering some 170. For most TCR beta V segments, an earlier analysis put the productive rate at about 87% or about 30% of the time. Within the data, a cluster of highly shared sequence variants was likely a sequencing artifact.

Primers for the PCR totalled 60 Vbeta and 13 Jbeta. TCRdb's copy holds only in-frame clones and misses some; the assay was immunoSEQ multiplex PCR. The data show 120,000 or so clones, about four fifths seen once. As for this clone: Its matching antigen is unknown.

The specimen was PBMCs. This clonotype was obtained from a woman aged 35 to 49 in good health and CMV-seropositive.

CDR3 coding DNA: TGTGCCAGCAGCAACCGACTAGCGGAGTTCACAGATACGCAGTATTTT. It translates to CASSNRLAEFTDTQYF. This chain connects TRBV7-9 to TRBJ2-3; 9 positions match TRBD2. Germline V gene sequence: CDR1 SEHNR, CDR2 FQNEAQ (reference sequence). The ends lost 5 bases at V and 2 bases at J; junction bases unmatched: 8. CDR3 length: 16 residues.